The 4 T cell receptor beta chains below come from one sample, sequenced in a study of cytomegalovirus exposure and HLA in healthy donors. The PCR was carried out with 60 Vbeta primers and 13 Jbeta primers. Measured with immunoSEQ multiplex PCR; TCRdb has only the in-frame clones, and not every one. This table has around 150,000 clones, roughly 71% appearing once. Sequenced material: PBMCs. The receptor source for this set is a woman between 40 and 55 years old in good health and CMV-seronegative.

J is TRBJ2-1 and V is TRBV5-1; 7 bases are a match to TRBD1. Per germline, CDR1 SGHRS and CDR2 YFSETQ. The V gene end was trimmed by 4 bases and the J gene end by 8 bases; junction bases not matched to a gene: 9. The CDR3 has 14 amino acids. In DNA, the CDR3 is TGCGCCAGCAGCGGACAGGCCCCCAGGGATGAGCAGTTCTTC. Amino acids: CASSGQAPRDEQFF.

The chain employs TRBV18 and TRBJ2-7, with 7 bases matching TRBD1. This CDR3 has 15 amino acids. V shed 3 bases and J 0 bases; nucleotides not matched to a gene: 5. In germline, CDR1 is KGHSH, CDR2 LQKENI. The CDR3 here is CASSPGDRGSYEQYF. In nucleotides, the CDR3 is TGTGCCAGCTCACCCGGGGACAGAGGCTCCTACGAGCAGTACTTC.

Only a few counts were recorded for this clone. V is TRBV19 and J is TRBJ1-2; 10 bases agree with TRBD1. Germline V gene lookup returns CDR1 LNHDA and CDR2 SQIVND (reference sequence). This CDR3 is built from 16 residues. After removal of 5 bases from V and 5 bases from J, the junction contained 11 bases not matched to a gene. This CDR3 is CASSPTWTGGSYGYTF. DNA of the CDR3: TGTGCCAGTAGTCCCACGTGGACAGGGGGTTCTTATGGCTACACCTTC.

The chain combines TRBV10-3 with TRBJ1-6; 10 nucleotides line up with TRBD1. This CDR3 region has 18 residues. Germline CDR1 and CDR2: ENHRY and SYGVKD. Losses at the gene ends were 0 bases for V and 7 bases for J; bases not matched to a gene: 9. The CDR3 bases are TGTGCCATCAGTGAGTCGTCGGGGACAGGGGTTATGAATTCACCCCTCCACTTT. Its protein product is CAISESSGTGVMNSPLHF.